This T cell receptor (beta chain) is drawn from a study of blood T cell repertoires in COVID-19. For the study at large: Samples taken during acute and convalescent COVID-19 were collected in the United States, Italy and Spain. T cells, B-cell-depleted T cells, or PBMCs supplied cDNA or gDNA.

Profiling relied on immunoSEQ multiplex PCR, and the TCRdb table lists in-frame clones only, not all of them. The table lists 200,000 to 300,000 clones, roughly 80% of them singletons. After removal of 10 bases from V and 3 bases from J, the junction contained 10 bases not matched to a gene. Looked up from germline, CDR1 is ENHRY and CDR2 is SYGVKD. CDR3 length: 14 amino acids. This sequence originates from a woman aged 70-85 years with acute or convalescent COVID-19. The rearrangement joins TRBV10-3 to TRBJ2-3, with 7 bases matching TRBD2. Sequenced input: peripheral blood. The chain's CDR3 is CATTRTSFTDTQYF. In DNA, the CDR3 is TGTGCCACCACCCGGACTAGTTTTACAGATACGCAGTATTTT.